The 26 T cell receptor beta chains below all came from one sample that was sequenced in a study of cytomegalovirus exposure and HLA in healthy donors. Primers: 60 Vbeta forward and 13 Jbeta reverse. The assay was immunoSEQ multiplex PCR, and TCRdb's table has in-frame clones only and misses some. This table holds 150,000 to 200,000 clones, roughly 80% found once. Sequencing was performed on PBMCs. The receptor source for this set is a male donor in good health and CMV-seropositive.

This clone was seen just once. The chain recombines TRBV7-8 with TRBJ1-6, with D uncertain. The ends were cut back, 5 bases at V and 0 bases at J, with 17 bases in the middle. Germline CDR1 SGHVS, CDR2 FQNEAQ. The CDR3 totals 18 residues. CDR3 loop: CASSARSGMSSYNSPLHF. CDR3 coding DNA: TGTGCCAGCAGCGCCAGGTCCGGCATGAGCTCCTATAATTCACCCCTCCACTTT.

CDR3 DNA: TGTGCCAGCAGTGTGGGCGACAGCCGCGTCCTTAACTATGGCTACACCTTC. Amino acids: CASSVGDSRVLNYGYTF. The chain combines TRBV25-1 with TRBJ1-2, with TRBD1 as a possible D gene (5 bases). V was trimmed by 4 bases and J by 1 base, leaving 19 bases between them. CDR3 length: 17 residues. Germline V gene data show CDR1 as MGHDK and CDR2 as SYGVNS.

The V gene is TRBV9, the J gene TRBJ2-7; tentatively, D is TRBD2 (6 bases). V lost 3 bases and J 6 bases, leaving 16 bases between the germline ends. The CDR3 has 14 residues. Germline values: CDR1 SGDLS, CDR2 YYNGEE. CDR3: CASSAGTPSSEQYF. The CDR3, as DNA: TGTGCCAGCAGCGCAGGGACTCCCTCCAGCGAGCAGTACTTC. Full variable domain (outside the CDR3, taken from reference TRBV9 and TRBJ2-7): DSGVTQTPKHLITATGQRVTLRCSPRSGDLSVYWYQQSLDQGLQFLIQYYNGEERAKGNILERFSAQQFPDLHSELNLSSLELGDSALYFCASSAGTPSSEQYFGPGTRLTVT.

The rearrangement links TRBV5-1 to TRBJ2-3; 8 bases fit TRBD1. The CDR3 length is 16 residues. The V and J ends lost 0 bases and 6 bases, in that order; junction bases with no gene match: 9. Per germline, CDR1 SGHRS and CDR2 YFSETQ. CDR3 in DNA: TGCGCCAGCAGCTTGGCCCCGGACAGGGAATCGGATACGCAGTATTTT. Translated: CASSLAPDRESDTQYF.

This clone was observed a single time. The V and J genes are TRBV7-2 and TRBJ2-1, with 7 nucleotides matching TRBD2. The CDR3 length is 14 residues. V gave up 3 bases and J gave up 2 bases; unmatched junction bases: 1. Germline V lookup: CDR1 SGHTA, CDR2 FQGNSA. The CDR3 here is CASSFLAAYNEQFF. The CDR3 DNA reads as TGTGCCAGCAGCTTCCTAGCGGCCTACAATGAGCAGTTCTTC.

This chain joins TRBV30 and TRBJ2-7; D might be TRBD1 (6 bases). This CDR3 spans 13 amino acids. The V end was cut by 5 bases, the J end by 0 bases, with 11 bases between. Per the germline V gene, CDR1 is GTSNPN and CDR2 is SVGIG (reference sequence). CDR3 in amino acids: CAWAGGSSYEQYF. DNA of the CDR3: TGTGCCTGGGCTGGGGGCAGCTCCTACGAGCAGTACTTC.

The chain couples TRBV19 to TRBJ2-3; D possibly corresponds to TRBD2 (6 bases). Germline V gene data show CDR1 as LNHDA and CDR2 as SQIVND (reference sequence). CDR3 length: 14 residues. V was pared by 1 base and J by 5 bases, with 10 bases between. The CDR3 is CASSIAGVIDTQYF. DNA for the CDR3: TGTGCCAGTAGTATAGCGGGAGTTATAGATACGCAGTATTTT.

The chain carries TRBV2 and TRBJ2-2; TRBD2 matches at 7 bases. The germline V gene has CDR1 SNHLY and CDR2 FYNNEI. The CDR3 extends over 16 amino acids. V gave up 5 bases and J gave up 2 bases; unmatched junction bases: 8. CDR3 sequence: CASSPLPAGNTGELFF. The CDR3 bases are TGTGCCAGCAGTCCCCTCCCAGCGGGAAACACCGGGGAGCTGTTTTTT.

The genes are TRBV5-4 and TRBJ1-1, with D possibly matching TRBD1 (5 bases). Germline CDR1 reads SGHNT; CDR2 reads YYREEE (reference sequence). V lost 9 bases and J lost 5, with 11 bases in between. The CDR3 is 11 residues long. The chain's CDR3 is CAIGGGTEAFF. The CDR3 DNA reads as TGTGCCATCGGGGGGGGGACTGAAGCTTTCTTT. Complete variable domain (other parts from reference TRBV5-4 and TRBJ1-1): ETGVTQSPTHLIKTRGQQVTLRCSSQSGHNTVSWYQQALGQGPQFIFQYYREEENGRGNFPPRFSGLQFPNYSSELNVNALELDDSALYLCAIGGGTEAFFGQGTRLTVV.

This sequence joins TRBV7-8 and TRBJ1-2; 7 nucleotides align to TRBD1. Germline trimming cut 5 bases from V and 7 bases from J; bases unmatched to any gene: 7. This CDR3 has 13 amino acids. Germline V CDR1 and CDR2: SGHVS, FQNEAQ. CDR3 protein: CASSPQGKPGYTF. The DNA for the CDR3 is TGTGCCAGCAGCCCACAGGGGAAGCCTGGCTACACCTTC.

This sequence joins TRBV11-3 and TRBJ1-1; D remains ambiguous. V was shortened by 1 base and J by 0 bases, with 3 bases between the two germline ends. Germline V gene sequence: CDR1 SGHNT, CDR2 YENEEA. This CDR3 has 13 amino acids. CDR3 DNA: TGTGCCAGCAGCTTAGCAATGAACACTGAAGCTTTCTTT. Protein sequence: CASSLAMNTEAFF.

The chain uses TRBV7-2 and TRBJ1-2, with D unresolved. V was shortened by 1 base and J by 0 bases, with 6 bases between the two germline ends. The germline CDR1 and CDR2 sequences are SGHTA and FQGNSA. The CDR3 spans 14 residues. CDR3 protein: CASSLVLANYGYTF. The CDR3 DNA reads TGTGCCAGCAGCTTAGTACTAGCTAACTATGGCTACACCTTC.

The chain couples TRBV6-5 to TRBJ2-1; D is unclear. This CDR3 has 16 residues. Germline assignment: CDR1 MNHEY and CDR2 SVGAGI. V dropped 0 bases and J dropped 6 bases, with 15 bases sitting between them. The CDR3 DNA reads as TGTGCCAGCAGTTACTCGAAGTATAGCCAGATCAATGAGCAGTTCTTC. It is translated as CASSYSKYSQINEQFF.

The rearrangement links TRBV14 to TRBJ1-3; TRBD1 might be the D (6 bases). Germline V lookup: CDR1 SGHDN, CDR2 FVKESK. The CDR3 sequence is 15 residues long. The germline V and J ends were trimmed by 3 bases and 2 bases, with 11 bases remaining between them. CDR3 sequence: CASSHQTGAGNTIYF. The CDR3 DNA follows: TGTGCCAGCAGCCACCAGACAGGAGCTGGAAACACCATATATTTT.

Only a few counts were recorded for this clone. The CDR3 here is CASSRGRGHGQPQHF. CDR3 DNA: TGTGCCAGCAGCCGGGGCAGGGGGCATGGTCAGCCCCAGCATTTT. This chain uses TRBV7-2 with TRBJ1-5, with 8 bases fitting TRBD1. CDR1 is SGHTA and CDR2 is FQGNSA in the germline V gene. The ends lost 5 bases at V and 6 bases at J; junction bases unmatched: 9. The CDR3 runs 15 residues.

The rearrangement uses TRBV5-4 and TRBJ1-2; D gene ambiguous. CDR1 is SGHNT and CDR2 is YYREEE in the germline V gene (reference sequence). CDR3 length: 15 residues. V lost 4 bases, J lost 4 bases, and 17 bases lay in between. DNA for the CDR3: TGTGCCAGCAGCGCCGAGATCCGGGGTTCCTATGGCTACACCTTC. Amino acid sequence: CASSAEIRGSYGYTF.

The genes are TRBV19 and TRBJ1-1; 11 bases are shared with TRBD1. Germline lookup yields CDR1 LNHDA and CDR2 SQIVND (reference sequence). Trimming at V came to 8 bases and at J to 5 bases, leaving 7 bases not matched to a gene. The CDR3 contains 14 residues. As DNA, the CDR3 is TGTGCCAGTCGGACAGGGGGCGATTATACTGAAGCTTTCTTT. Its protein product is CASRTGGDYTEAFF.

The rearrangement links TRBV27 to TRBJ1-5; D remains ambiguous. Germline CDR1 MNHEY, CDR2 SMNVEV (reference sequence). Trimming took off 10 bases at V and 2 bases at J, with 9 bases between the two ends. The CDR3 loop spans 12 amino acids. CDR3 loop: CATRRGNQPQHF. The CDR3 nucleotides are TGTGCCACCCGACGGGGCAATCAGCCCCAGCATTTT.

The chain is built from TRBV4-3 and TRBJ1-2; 9 nucleotides align to TRBD1. The CDR3 sequence is 15 residues long. Germline-derived CDR1 and CDR2 are LGHNA and YSLEER. V shed 3 bases and J 2 bases; nucleotides not matched to a gene: 4. The DNA of the CDR3 is TGCGCCAGCAGCCAGGGGACAGGGCTCAACTATGGCTACACCTTC. This sequence encodes CASSQGTGLNYGYTF.

This clone was observed once. This chain uses TRBV9 with TRBJ1-1, with D possibly matching TRBD1 (6 bases). The V end lost 3 bases, the J end lost 2 bases, and 11 bases lay between the germline ends. Germline V gives CDR1 SGDLS, CDR2 YYNGEE. CDR3 size: 14 residues. The DNA for the CDR3 is TGTGCCAGCAGCGAGGGGGGGGCAAACACTGAAGCTTTCTTT. Residues: CASSEGGANTEAFF.

Of note for this clone: The CDR3 carries no conserved terminal phenylalanine or tryptophan, so it likely arises from a read error. The chain employs TRBV5-1 and TRBJ2-7; 12 nucleotides line up with TRBD2. Germline CDR1 and CDR2: SGHRS and YFSETQ. After removal of 3 bases from V and 4 bases from J, the junction contained 11 bases not matched to a gene. The CDR3 runs to 17 residues. The CDR3 DNA sequence: TGCGCCAGCAGCTGGTCCCCGCCTAGCGGGAGGGTTTACGAGCAGTACCTC. Translated, it gives CASSWSPPSGRVYEQYL.

Turning to this clone: Without the conserved terminal phenylalanine or tryptophan, this CDR3 likely stems from a read error. This chain connects TRBV10-3 to TRBJ1-2, with D possibly matching TRBD1 (5 bases). The length of the CDR3 is 11 residues. V gave up 4 bases and J gave up 7 bases, with 7 bases separating them. In germline, CDR1 is ENHRY, CDR2 SYGVKD. The CDR3 DNA sequence: TGTGCCATCAGTGTGGGGACTGGCTACACCCTC. Amino acid sequence: CAISVGTGYTL.

The chain links TRBV18 to TRBJ1-2; D gene uncertain. Trimming took 2 bases from V and 2 from J, leaving 21 bases between them. The CDR3 extends over 18 amino acids. Germline V CDR1 and CDR2: KGHSH, LQKENI. DNA of the CDR3: TGTGCCAGCTCACCAGTGACCTCCCGTAGCCCCTTAAACTATGGCTACACCTTC. Translation gives CASSPVTSRSPLNYGYTF.

The J gene is TRBJ1-5, the V gene TRBV19, with no clear D. This CDR3 region has 18 residues. From germline, CDR1 is LNHDA and CDR2 SQIVND (reference sequence). Trimming shortened V by 0 bases and J by 3 bases, and 18 bases separated the two germline ends. The CDR3 sequence is CASSIERRVVPHNQPQHF. In nucleotides, the CDR3 is TGTGCCAGTAGTATAGAACGGAGGGTAGTCCCCCACAATCAGCCCCAGCATTTT.

The CDR3 region has the DNA TGTGCCAGCAGTCCTCCGACATGGTCTGAAGCTTTCTTT. This gives the protein CASSPPTWSEAFF. The genes are TRBV28 and TRBJ1-1; no firm D call. This CDR3 contains 13 residues. Germline-derived CDR1 and CDR2 are MDHEN and SYDVKM. With 5 bases removed from V and 6 bases from J, the gap between germline ends came to 13 bases. The full variable domain, in which reference TRBV28 and TRBJ1-1 provide the parts outside the CDR3, is DVKVTQSSRYLVKRTGEKVFLECVQDMDHENMFWYRQDPGLGLRLIYFSYDVKMKEKGDIPEGYSVSREKKERFSLILESASTNQTSMYLCASSPPTWSEAFFGQGTRLTVV.

The chain is built from TRBV28 and TRBJ2-5, with D possibly matching TRBD1 (6 bases). The CDR3 runs to 13 residues. The V and J ends lost 3 bases and 5 bases respectively, with 10 bases between them. Germline V gene lookup returns CDR1 MDHEN and CDR2 SYDVKM. The CDR3 DNA is TGTGCCAGCAGTTTCCCAGGGGACGAGACCCAGTACTTC. Its protein product is CASSFPGDETQYF.